This T cell receptor (beta chain) was captured in a study of blood T cell repertoires in COVID-19. Study-wide background: The United States, Italy and Spain provided the acute and convalescent COVID-19 samples.

How the authors handled the data: Amplified reference gene primers provided the basis for estimating nucleated cell counts. Only in-frame clones appear in the TCRdb table, and some are missing; sequencing was by immunoSEQ multiplex PCR. V and J calls and clone size are as listed in that table; D and trimming were resolved from the DNA. The sample has over 200,000 clones, around four fifths seen once. CDR1 and CDR2 (germline): SGHDT, YYEEEE. V was clipped by 0 bases and J by 9 bases; unmatched bases: 20. The CDR3 length is 19 residues. Sequences were obtained from peripheral blood. The chain has TRBV5-6 and TRBJ2-1, with 8 nucleotides matching TRBD2. The receptor was isolated from a man older than 75 with acute or convalescent COVID-19. CDR3 amino acids: CASSLGTGRAAYSVGEQFF. CDR3 sequence (DNA): TGTGCCAGCAGCTTGGGAACCGGGAGGGCCGCGTACTCCGTGGGTGAGCAGTTCTTC. Full variable domain (outside the CDR3, taken from reference TRBV5-6 and TRBJ2-1): DAGVTQSPTHLIKTRGQQVTLRCSPKSGHDTVSWYQQALGQGPQFIFQYYEEEERQRGNFPDRFSGHQFPNYSSELNVNALLLGDSALYLCASSLGTGRAAYSVGEQFFGPGTRLTVL.